The 8 T cell receptor beta chains given below trace back to one sample, sequenced in a study of Ad26.COV2.S vaccination and SARS-CoV-2 variants. Regarding treatment: roughly 18 received Ad26.COV2.S at low or high dose, single or two shots; several received placebo; per-sample allocation not given. Day 63 following the first vaccine or placebo injection was when the samples were taken. The assay was immunoSEQ multiplex PCR, and TCRdb's table has in-frame clones only and misses some. The sample carries around 450,000 clones, roughly 91% recorded once. Sequences were derived from peripheral blood, sampled in a trial of Ad26.COV2.S vaccine versus placebo. The receptor set was obtained from a person between 18 and 59 years old who received the Ad26.COV2.S COVID-19 vaccine or a placebo.

This chain links TRBV6-5 with TRBJ1-2; a weak D match, TRBD1 (5 bases). Germline V gene lookup returns CDR1 MNHEY and CDR2 SVGAGI. The CDR3 runs 16 residues. V was trimmed by 0 bases and J by 0 bases, leaving 11 bases between them. CDR3 residues: CASSYSPGGANYGYTF. The CDR3 nucleotides read TGTGCCAGCAGTTACTCCCCCGGGGGAGCTAACTATGGCTACACCTTC.

V usage is TRBV27 and J usage is TRBJ1-6, with no clear D. This CDR3 has 12 residues. The germline V gene encodes CDR1 MNHEY and CDR2 SMNVEV (reference sequence). Trimming stripped 3 bases from V and 10 bases from J, with 7 bases between. In nucleotides, the CDR3 is TGTGCCAGCAGTTTGTTAGGCTCACCCCTCCACTTT. It specifies CASSLLGSPLHF.

The V call is TRBV2, the J call TRBJ2-3, with a possible D match to TRBD1 (6 bases). The V gene lost 6 bases and the J gene lost 4 bases, with 14 bases spanning the gap. Germline CDR1 SNHLY, CDR2 FYNNEI. The CDR3 consists of 14 residues. CDR3 nucleotide sequence: TGTGCCAGCAGCGACAGGACTTGGGCAGATACGCAGTATTTT. Protein: CASSDRTWADTQYF.

The chain uses TRBV4-3 and TRBJ2-6; the D gene could be TRBD1 or TRBD2 (5 bases each). V lost 1 base and J 2 bases, leaving 18 bases between the germline ends. Germline V gene sequence: CDR1 LGHNA, CDR2 YSLEER. The CDR3 is 19 amino acids. The CDR3 region has the DNA TGCGCCAGCAGCCAAGTCAATGTAGGGGTACTAGCTGGGGCCAACGTCCTGACTTTC. Its translation: CASSQVNVGVLAGANVLTF.

The chain employs TRBV29-1 and TRBJ2-7, with D unclear. Trimming took off 3 bases at V and 0 bases at J, with 15 bases between the two ends. The germline V gene has CDR1 SQVTM and CDR2 ANQGSEA. The CDR3 spans 15 residues. This CDR3 is CSVEASSSPSYEQYF. The DNA of the CDR3 is TGCAGCGTTGAGGCTAGTTCCTCTCCCTCCTACGAGCAGTACTTC.

V and J are TRBV4-2 and TRBJ2-7; D uncertain. Trimming left V 6 bases short and J 6 bases short, with 15 bases between. The CDR3 is 13 amino acids. Germline V gene lookup returns CDR1 LGHNA and CDR2 YNFKEQ. CDR3 DNA: TGTGCCAGCAGTCACCCAAGCGTCTTCGAGCAGTACTTC. Amino acid sequence: CASSHPSVFEQYF.

The chain joins TRBV7-8 to TRBJ2-1; maybe TRBD2 (5 bases). Germline V gene sequence: CDR1 SGHVS, CDR2 FQNEAQ. Trimming took off 4 bases at V and 6 bases at J, with 16 bases between the two ends. The CDR3 is 15 residues long. CDR3 sequence reads: CASSWELKEGNEQFF. DNA for the CDR3: TGTGCCAGCAGCTGGGAGCTGAAAGAGGGCAATGAGCAGTTCTTC.

The chain couples TRBV7-2 to TRBJ2-2; the D gene is possibly TRBD1 (6 bases). Germline values: CDR1 SGHTA, CDR2 FQGNSA. The length of the CDR3 is 18 residues. V gave up 2 bases and J gave up 6 bases, with 22 bases separating them. CDR3 bases: TGTGCCAGCAGCTTACGGCCAGGGGCAGTGGGTGAGGCCGGGGAGCTGTTTTTT. Its translation: CASSLRPGAVGEAGELFF.